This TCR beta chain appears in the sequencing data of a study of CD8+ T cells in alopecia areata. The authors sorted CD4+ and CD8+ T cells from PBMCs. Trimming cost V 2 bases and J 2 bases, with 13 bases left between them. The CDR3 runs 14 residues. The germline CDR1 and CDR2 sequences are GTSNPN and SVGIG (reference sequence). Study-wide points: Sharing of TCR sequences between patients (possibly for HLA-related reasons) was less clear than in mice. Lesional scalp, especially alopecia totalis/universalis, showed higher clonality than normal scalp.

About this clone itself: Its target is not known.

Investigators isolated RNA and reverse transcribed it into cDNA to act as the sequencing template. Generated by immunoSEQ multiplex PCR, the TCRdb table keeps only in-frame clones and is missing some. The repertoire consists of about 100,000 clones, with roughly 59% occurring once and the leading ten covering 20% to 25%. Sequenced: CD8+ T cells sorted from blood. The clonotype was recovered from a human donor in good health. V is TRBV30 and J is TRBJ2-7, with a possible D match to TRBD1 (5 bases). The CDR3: CAWSWPGIAYEQYF. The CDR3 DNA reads TGTGCCTGGAGTTGGCCAGGGATAGCCTACGAGCAGTACTTC. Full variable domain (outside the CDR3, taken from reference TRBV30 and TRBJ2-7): SQTIHQWPATLVQPVGSPLSLECTVEGTSNPNLYWYRQAAGRGLQLLFYSVGIGQISSEVPQNLSASRPQDRQFILSSKKLLLSDSGFYLCAWSWPGIAYEQYFGPGTRLTVT.